This T cell receptor (beta chain) was recorded in a study of T cell changes during pregnancy in multiple sclerosis. The method was immunoSEQ multiplex PCR; TCRdb's version includes in-frame clones alone and lacks a portion of them. The table lists 30,000 to 40,000 clones, about 90% of them singletons. This CDR3 is 14 amino acids long. The germline V gene encodes CDR1 MNHEY and CDR2 SMNVEV (reference sequence). Trimming removed 4 bases from V and 4 bases from J; junction bases left unmatched: 4. The sequence was collected from a female donor with multiple sclerosis, enrolled in a pregnancy study. Here the sequenced sample was CD4+ T cells from peripheral blood mononuclear cells, taken in the third trimester of pregnancy. J is TRBJ2-1 and V is TRBV27, with 7 nucleotides matching TRBD1. The CDR3 reads CASSSGQIYNEQFF. CDR3 nucleotides: TGTGCCAGCAGTTCGGGACAGATTTACAATGAGCAGTTCTTC.